The clone carrying this TCR beta chain appeared many times. The source of the sample is a study of T cell repertoires in cytomegalovirus infection. Each CDR3 protein gets one entry after TCRdb re-called the reads with MiXCR. This table holds 100,000 or so distinct CDR3 sequences, more than 20% found once. The sequenced sample was CD8+ T cells from PBMCs. The TCR comes from a human donor in good health (CMV status not recorded). Some clones in this sample may be carry-over from other donors' samples.

For the CDR3, the DNA is TGTGCCAGCAGGTTAACTAGCGGGGGGCAAGAGACCCAGTACTTC. As protein: CASRLTSGGQETQYF. The chain employs TRBV7-2 and TRBJ2-5; TRBD2 agrees at 12 bases. This CDR3 is built from 15 residues. Germline loops: CDR1 SGHTA, CDR2 FQGNSA. After removal of 6 bases from V and 2 bases from J, the junction contained 4 bases not matched to a gene.